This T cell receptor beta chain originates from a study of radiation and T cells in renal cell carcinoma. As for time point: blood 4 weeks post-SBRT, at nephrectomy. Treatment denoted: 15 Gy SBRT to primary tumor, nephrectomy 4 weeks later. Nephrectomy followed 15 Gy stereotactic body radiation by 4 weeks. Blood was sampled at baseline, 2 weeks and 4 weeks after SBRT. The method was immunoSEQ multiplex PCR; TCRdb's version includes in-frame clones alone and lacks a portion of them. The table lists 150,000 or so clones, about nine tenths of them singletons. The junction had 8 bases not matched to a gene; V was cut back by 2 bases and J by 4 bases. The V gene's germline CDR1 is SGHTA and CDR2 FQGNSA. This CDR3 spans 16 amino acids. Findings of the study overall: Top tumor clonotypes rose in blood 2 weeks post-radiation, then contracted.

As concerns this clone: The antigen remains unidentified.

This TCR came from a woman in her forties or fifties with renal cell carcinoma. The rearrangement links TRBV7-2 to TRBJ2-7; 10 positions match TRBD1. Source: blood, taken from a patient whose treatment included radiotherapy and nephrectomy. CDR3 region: CASSLMVTGGQYEQYF. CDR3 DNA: TGTGCCAGCAGCTTAATGGTGACAGGGGGCCAGTACGAGCAGTACTTC. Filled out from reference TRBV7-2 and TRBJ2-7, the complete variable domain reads GAGVSQSPSNKVTEKGKDVELRCDPISGHTALYWYRQSLGQGLEFLIYFQGNSAPDKSGLPSDRFSAERTGGSVSTLTIQRTQQEDSAVYLCASSLMVTGGQYEQYFGPGTRLTVT.